Each of the 7 T cell receptor beta chains below was sequenced from the same sample in a study of PD-L1 blockade in urothelial cancer. The data were produced by immunoSEQ multiplex PCR, yet TCRdb's version contains in-frame clones alone and is incomplete. Among 87,000 or so clones listed, 80% to 85% were seen once. Time point defined: pretreatment peripheral blood. Sequenced material: PBMCs, taken around atezolizumab (anti-PD-L1) treatment. The receptor source for this set is a man aged 55 to 69 with urothelial cancer.

The V call is TRBV6-5, the J call TRBJ1-2, with a weak D call TRBD1 (6 bases). The CDR3 is 14 residues long. In germline, CDR1 is MNHEY, CDR2 SVGAGI. Trimming removed 6 bases at V and 3 bases at J, with 14 bases between. CDR3 loop: CASSRDTEYYGYTF. CDR3 sequence (DNA): TGTGCCAGCAGCCGGGACACGGAATACTATGGCTACACCTTC.

The chain employs TRBV9 and TRBJ1-2; 9 nucleotides align to TRBD1. The length of the CDR3 is 15 residues. With 4 bases clipped from V and 4 bases from J, the junction kept 8 bases outside the gene matches. The germline V gene has CDR1 SGDLS and CDR2 YYNGEE. CDR3 loop: CASSPKTGGGYGYTF. DNA of the CDR3: TGTGCCAGCAGCCCAAAGACAGGGGGGGGCTATGGCTACACCTTC.

V and J are TRBV10-1 and TRBJ2-7; 15 bases fit TRBD2. The germline CDR1 and CDR2 sequences are WNHNN and SYGVQD (reference sequence). The CDR3 runs to 15 residues. The J segment lost 9 bases and the V segment lost 3 bases, leaving 6 bases of the junction unmatched. CDR3 bases: TGCGCCAGCAGTGAATCTGGACTAGCGGGAGGGAGGCAGTACTTC. This codes for CASSESGLAGGRQYF.

This chain uses TRBV27 with TRBJ2-6, with D unresolved. Trimming took 8 bases from V and 3 from J, leaving 5 bases between them. The CDR3 loop spans 12 amino acids. Germline values: CDR1 MNHEY, CDR2 SMNVEV (reference sequence). The CDR3 sequence is CASPGGANVLTF. In DNA form, the CDR3 reads TGTGCCAGCCCAGGTGGGGCCAACGTCCTGACTTTC.

This clone occurred a few times. This chain joins TRBV6-1 and TRBJ1-4, with D possibly being TRBD1 (5 bases). This CDR3 has 13 amino acids. Germline-derived CDR1 and CDR2 are MNHNS and SASEGT. V lost 7 bases to trimming and J lost 5 bases, with 11 bases between them. In DNA form, the CDR3 reads TGTGCCAGCAACGGGACTCCGAATGAAAAACTGTTTTTT. Translating it yields CASNGTPNEKLFF.

The genes are TRBV19 and TRBJ2-2; 9 bases align to TRBD1. CDR1 LNHDA and CDR2 SQIVND come from the germline V gene (reference sequence). This CDR3 is built from 15 residues. V shed 2 bases, J shed 4 bases, and the junction held 2 bases outside the gene matches. The DNA for the CDR3 is TGTGCCAGTAGTATAACAGGGGGCTTCACCGGGGAGCTGTTTTTT. Translation gives CASSITGGFTGELFF.

V and J are TRBV14 and TRBJ1-3; D is unclear. From germline, CDR1 is SGHDN and CDR2 FVKESK. Between the trimmed V and J ends, which lost 1 base and 4 bases, there was a span of 5 bases. CDR3 length equals 13 residues. CDR3 coding DNA: TGTGCCAGCAGCCAAGTGAGCGGAAACACCATATATTTT. As protein: CASSQVSGNTIYF.